This T cell receptor (beta chain) came from a study of metastatic and nonmetastatic thyroid tumors. Whole-study context: Repertoires from malignant and benign thyroid patients were compared across blood and tumor or nodule tissue.

Each patient went into thyroid surgery without having received any treatment. Authors' processing steps: It was from CDR3 differences across clinicopathological groups that a distant-metastasis classifier for papillary thyroid cancer was built. TCRdb re-processed the PCR reads through MiXCR. These V and J calls derive from TCRdb rather than the authors' analysis. The repertoire holds about 22,000 clones, with about 23% as singletons. Germline V gives CDR1 SGDLS, CDR2 YYNGEE. The CDR3 is 16 residues long. V lost 4 bases and J lost 1; bases outside the gene matches: 6. The V gene is TRBV9, the J gene TRBJ2-2; TRBD1 matches 8 bases. Sequences were obtained from blood. The sequence was obtained from a male donor with papillary thyroid cancer or a benign thyroid nodule (not recorded which). Some clones in this sample may be carry-over from other donors' samples. The CDR3 protein is CASSTRQGRNTGELFF. DNA for the CDR3: TGTGCCAGCAGCACCCGACAGGGGAGGAACACCGGGGAGCTGTTTTTT.